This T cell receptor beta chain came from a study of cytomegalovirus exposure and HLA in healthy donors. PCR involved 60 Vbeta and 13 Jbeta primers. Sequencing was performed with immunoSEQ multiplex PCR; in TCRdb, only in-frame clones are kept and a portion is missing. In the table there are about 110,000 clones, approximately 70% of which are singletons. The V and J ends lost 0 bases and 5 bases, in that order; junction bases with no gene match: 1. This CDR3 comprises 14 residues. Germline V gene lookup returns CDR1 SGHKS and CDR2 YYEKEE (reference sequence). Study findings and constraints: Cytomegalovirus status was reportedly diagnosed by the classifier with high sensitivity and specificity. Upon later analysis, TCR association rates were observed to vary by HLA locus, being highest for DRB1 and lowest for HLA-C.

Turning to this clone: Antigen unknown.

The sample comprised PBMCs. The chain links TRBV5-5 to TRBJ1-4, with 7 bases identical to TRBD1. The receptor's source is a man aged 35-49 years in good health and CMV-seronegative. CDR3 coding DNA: TGTGCCAGCAGCTTGGGACAGGGAAATGAAAAACTGTTTTTT. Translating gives CASSLGQGNEKLFF.